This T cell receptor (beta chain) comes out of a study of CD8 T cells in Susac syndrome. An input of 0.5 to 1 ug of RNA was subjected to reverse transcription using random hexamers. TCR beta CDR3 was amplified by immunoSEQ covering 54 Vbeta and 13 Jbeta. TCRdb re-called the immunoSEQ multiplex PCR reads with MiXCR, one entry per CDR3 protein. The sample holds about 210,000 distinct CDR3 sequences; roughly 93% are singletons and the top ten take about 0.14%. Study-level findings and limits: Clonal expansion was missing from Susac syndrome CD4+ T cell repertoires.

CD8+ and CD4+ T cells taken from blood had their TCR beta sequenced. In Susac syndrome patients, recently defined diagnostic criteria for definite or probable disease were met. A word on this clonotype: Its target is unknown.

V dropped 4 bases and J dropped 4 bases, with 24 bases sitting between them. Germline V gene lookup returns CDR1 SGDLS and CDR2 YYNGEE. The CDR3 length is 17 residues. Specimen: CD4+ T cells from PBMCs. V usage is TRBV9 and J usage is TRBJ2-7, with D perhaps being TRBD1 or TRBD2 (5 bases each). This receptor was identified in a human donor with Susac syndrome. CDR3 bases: TGTGCCAGCAGCCCCCGATTAGGGGACGGCCGACGTTACGAGCAGTACTTC. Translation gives CASSPRLGDGRRYEQYF.